This T cell receptor beta chain was documented in a study of blood T cell repertoires in COVID-19. Study context: Acute and convalescent COVID-19 specimens originated in the United States, Italy and Spain.

The study counted Cohort 3 donors as recovered given two negative PCRs, clearance, or symptom resolution. Germline CDR1 and CDR2: SQVTM and ANQGSEA. The CDR3 is made up of 13 amino acids. V lost 4 bases and J lost 4, with 13 bases in between. Generated by immunoSEQ multiplex PCR, the TCRdb table keeps only in-frame clones and is missing some. The sample lists roughly 290,000 clones, approximately 85% occurring once. V gene TRBV29-1 combines with J gene TRBJ1-2, with a weak D call TRBD1 (6 bases). The sequenced sample was PBMCs or T cells enriched from blood (not recorded which). The origin of this receptor is a man aged 25 to 40 who had recovered from COVID-19. CDR3 bases: TGCAGCGTTGGAGGGGACACCGCCTATGGCTACACCTTC. Encoded protein: CSVGGDTAYGYTF.